This T cell receptor beta chain is drawn from a study of cytomegalovirus exposure and HLA in healthy donors. Study-level findings and limits: The study labeled around 160 TCR beta chains cytomegalovirus-associated. As immune exposure information, only CMV serostatus was available. The authors considered a cluster of highly shared sequence variants likely to be a sequencing artifact.

CDR1 and CDR2 from the germline V gene are SGHRS and YFSETQ. This CDR3 has 14 amino acids. Trimming cost V 4 bases and J 2 bases, with 12 bases left between them. Both 60 Vbeta primers and 13 Jbeta primers went into the PCR. Produced via immunoSEQ multiplex PCR; TCRdb's table is partial and in-frame only. There are over 100,000 clones in the sample; about 70% occur only once, and about 12% lies in the top ten. Note on this clone: Its specificity is not known.

The rearrangement links TRBV5-1 to TRBJ2-5; D unclear. The specimen sequenced was PBMCs. The sequence came from a woman in her thirties or forties in good health and CMV-seropositive. DNA of the CDR3: TGCGCCAGCAGCCTATTTCTGGAGCAAGAGACCCAGTACTTC. It codes for CASSLFLEQETQYF.